The T cell receptor beta chain under discussion was sequenced for a study of T cells expressing NK-cell markers. For the study at large: Repertoires of TCR beta were obtained from T cells sorted as CD3+CD56+NKG2C+, CD3+CD56+NKG2C- and CD3+CD56-NKG2C+. Study observations and caveats: The contribution of dominant NKG2C+ clonotypes to CD8+ T cells in about six donors was 1.0-7.0%. The CD3+CD56-NKG2C+ fraction of four donors was likewise dominated by these clonotypes. HCMV specificity was not established for the expanded NKG2C+ T cell clones.

Using the 5' RACE reads, TCRdb records one entry per CDR3 protein without DNA. The sample data list 400,000 to 450,000 distinct CDR3 sequences. The CDR3 sequence is 12 residues long. Germline CDR1 reads SGHRS; CDR2 reads YFSETQ. A word on this clonotype: The antigen is undetermined.

The sequence came from a woman between 18 and 70 years old in good health. The sequenced sample was blood T cells: a sorted CD56 or NKG2C T cell subset, CD4+ or CD8+ T cells, or bulk PBMC T cells (not recorded which). The V call is TRBV5-1, the J call TRBJ2-3. The chain's CDR3 is CASSLEADTQYF.